This T cell receptor (beta chain) was obtained from a study of neurological immune-mediated disorders (dated 2019 in TCRdb). Concerning the study at large: Of the roughly 34 multiple sclerosis patients, about 30 had relapsing-remitting MS and 3 had secondary progressive MS. The 106 TCR-beta libraries included longitudinal samples, technical triplicates and paired sorted CD4+ and CD8+ T-cell subsets alongside PBMC samples. The cohort included approximately 70 subjects: some 14 with HAM/TSP, approximately 34 with multiple sclerosis, and roughly 20 healthy controls. Using UMI-based sequencing, the study compared peripheral blood TCR-beta repertoires from patients with HTLV-I-associated myelopathy (HAM/TSP), patients with multiple sclerosis, and healthy controls. General findings and caveats noted by the study authors: In phylogenetic analysis, the repertoires of 18 of 34 MS patients grouped into a cluster of related CDR3 sequences, which suggests a possible signature at the repertoire level. The MS cluster was not associated with any clinical or MRI features, and the authors stated that larger cohorts are needed. TCR clonal expansion was greatest in HAM/TSP patients and smallest in MS patients, who ranked below even healthy controls. No identical CDR3 amino acid sequences were shared among expanded clones across subjects, suggesting private TCR-beta repertoires in all groups.

Unsorted PBMC libraries were generated from 2 million PBMCs stored in RNAlater at -80 °C until RNA extraction. Multiple sclerosis patients were enrolled in a US clinical protocol evaluating disease progression by magnetic resonance imaging. Peripheral blood was subjected to Ficoll-Hypaque density gradient centrifugation to isolate PBMCs, which were then cryopreserved in liquid nitrogen. cDNA was synthesized by template-switch 5'RACE using a primer carrying a 10-nucleotide random unique molecular identifier by which each TCR transcript was tagged. Over 160 million TCR-beta sequences, covering 15-18 subjects, were produced in each sequencing run. Total RNA was extracted with the RNeasy kit. The KAPA Real-time Library Amplification kit was used to amplify TCR-beta VDJ regions with primers targeting the TCR constant region and the 5'RACE anchor. A first PCR added sample indexes and Illumina adaptors, after which a second PCR increased the library yield. After Ampure bead purification, the TCR product of roughly 650 bp was size-selected on a 2% E-gel SizeSelection system. Before pooling, library quality was checked on a Bioanalyzer, concentration was measured with Qubit, and libraries were quantified with the Kapa Library Quantification kit. Libraries were sequenced paired-end 2 x 150 bp on an Illumina HiSeq 2500. To increase sequence diversity, about 25-30% phiX was spiked into each library pool. The paper's data handling went like this. Quality-filtered reads were processed with the UMI-based MiGEC pipeline, which removed over 80% of raw TCR sequences during error correction. IMGT germline references were used for alignment of VDJ genes, and clonotypes were defined by a unique CDR3 amino acid sequence together with V-J genes. Clonal expansion, Shannon diversity, and CDR3 relatedness (CalcPairwiseDistances, ClusterSamples) were evaluated with VDJtools, and phylogenetic trees were built with CLCbio workbench. Expanded clones were defined as having at least 8 unique UMIs, based on coefficient-of-variation modelling across technical triplicates. TCRdb trimmed the raw reads at Q25, called clones with MiXCR and kept productive beta chains. Merged by CDR3 protein, the rows form single entries marked with the most common genes and DNA. TCRdb's processing, not the study's, gives the V and J calls here. The table for this sample lists fewer than 85,000 distinct CDR3 sequences; 5% to 5.5% of them were counted only once. Less than 2.5% of the sample comes from the top ten.

Concerning this clonotype itself: Its antigen is unknown. No clone much larger than this one lies a single base away; base qualities are absent.

Looking up the germline V gene yields CDR1 SGHRS and CDR2 YFSETQ. Reading from cysteine to phenylalanine, the CDR3 counts 14 amino acids. The kept DNA is CDR3 alone, 42 bases in frame from the first base. Trimmed from V: 4 bases; trimmed from J: 6 bases; junction bases lacking a gene match: 8. Sequencing input: PBMCs. This receptor was taken from a young woman with multiple sclerosis. In this chain, TRBV5-1 is recombined with TRBJ1-2; 8 middle bases align to TRBD1. CDR3 loop: CASSLTTGADGYTF. The nucleotides read TGCGCCAGCAGCCTCACGACAGGGGCGGATGGCTACACCTTC. Extended through the reference TRBV5-1 and TRBJ1-2 proteins, this CDR3 yields the full variable domain: KAGVTQTPRYLIKTRGQQVTLSCSPISGHRSVSWYQQTPGQGLQFLFEYFSETQRNKGNFPGRFSGRQFSNSRSEMNVSTLELGDSALYLCASSLTTGADGYTFGSGTRLTVV.